A selection of T cell receptor beta chains follows, all from one sample in a study of immune evolution from preneoplasia to lung adenocarcinoma. The repertoire was sequenced with immunoSEQ multiplex PCR; TCRdb's copy has only in-frame clones and lacks some. In the table there are over 3,500 clones, about nine tenths of which are singletons. Sequencing was performed on FFPE minimally invasive lung adenocarcinoma tissue. All receptors derive from a donor older than 65 with lung adenocarcinoma. Each CDR3 is given with its conserved first and last residue. A D gene is named only where the DNA matches it firmly. Part of the rows lack a size; the others show once, few, many or a class for expanded clones.

D gene: TRBD2
V gene: TRBV28
J gene: TRBJ2-2
clone size: once
CDR3 DNA: TGTGCCAGCAGTCAGGTTGGAGCGGGAGGGAGGACCGGGGAGCTGTTTTTT
CDR3 protein: CASSQVGAGGRTGELFF

D gene: TRBD1
V gene: TRBV11-3
J gene: TRBJ1-2
clone size: .
CDR3 DNA: TGTGCCAGCAGCCAGGACAGGGGGCACCGTAACTATGGCTACACCTTC
CDR3 protein: CASSQDRGHRNYGYTF

D gene: .
V gene: TRBV7-6
J gene: TRBJ2-3
clone size: .
CDR3 DNA: TGTGCCAGCAGCTCACCCCTAGGGACGATGGCAGATACGCAGTATTTT
CDR3 protein: CASSSPLGTMADTQYF

D gene: TRBD1
V gene: TRBV5-1
J gene: TRBJ2-3
clone size: .
CDR3 DNA: TGCGCCAGCAGCCCGGGACAGGCCACAGATACGCAGTATTTT
CDR3 protein: CASSPGQATDTQYF

D gene: .
V gene: TRBV7-8
J gene: TRBJ2-3
clone size: .
CDR3 DNA: TGTGCCAGCAGCTTAGTTGGCCAGGGGACAGATACGCAGTATTTT
CDR3 protein: CASSLVGQGTDTQYF

D gene: .
V gene: TRBV9
J gene: TRBJ2-1
clone size: .
CDR3 DNA: TGTGCCAGCAGCGTTGGACTCAAGACCTCCTACAATGAGCAGTTCTTC
CDR3 protein: CASSVGLKTSYNEQFF

D gene: .
V gene: TRBV7-2
J gene: TRBJ2-1
clone size: .
CDR3 DNA: TGTGCCAGCAGCTTGTTTCAAGAGCAGTTCTTC
CDR3 protein: CASSLFQEQFF

D gene: TRBD2
V gene: TRBV30
J gene: TRBJ2-1
clone size: .
CDR3 DNA: TGTGCCTGGAGTGTACTCGGATGGGCGGGAGCTGGCAATGAGCAGTTCTTC
CDR3 protein: CAWSVLGWAGAGNEQFF

D gene: .
V gene: TRBV7-2
J gene: TRBJ2-1
clone size: .
CDR3 DNA: TGTGCCAGCAGCCCCCTGCGGATTGGATTCAATGAGCAGTTCTTC
CDR3 protein: CASSPLRIGFNEQFF

D gene: .
V gene: TRBV30
J gene: TRBJ2-2
clone size: .
CDR3 DNA: TGTGCCTGGAGCTCCAGGGAGGCCGGGGAGCTGTTTTTT
CDR3 protein: CAWSSREAGELFF

D gene: .
V gene: TRBV7-4
J gene: TRBJ1-3
clone size: .
CDR3 DNA: TGTGCCAGCAGCTGCAGGGAATTAGGAAACACCATATATTTT
CDR3 protein: CASSCRELGNTIYF

D gene: TRBD1
V gene: TRBV28
J gene: TRBJ1-1
clone size: once
CDR3 DNA: TGTGCCAGCAGTAACAGGGGGCCTACTGAAGCTTTCTTT
CDR3 protein: CASSNRGPTEAFF

D gene: .
V gene: TRBV11-3
J gene: TRBJ2-5
clone size: .
CDR3 DNA: TGTGCCAGCAGCTTAGTCTTCGGGATCGAGGAGACCCAGTACTTC
CDR3 protein: CASSLVFGIEETQYF

D gene: TRBD2
V gene: TRBV2
J gene: TRBJ2-1
clone size: few
CDR3 DNA: TGTGCCAGCGCTACCCCCGAACTAGCGGGAGGGCCCTCCCACAATGAGCAGTTCTTC
CDR3 protein: CASATPELAGGPSHNEQFF

D gene: .
V gene: TRBV7-9
J gene: TRBJ2-1
clone size: .
CDR3 DNA: TGTGCCAGCAGCCCAGGAGGTAGCAGGTACAATGAGCAGTTCTTC
CDR3 protein: CASSPGGSRYNEQFF

D gene: .
V gene: TRBV6-6
J gene: TRBJ2-7
clone size: .
CDR3 DNA: TGTGCCAGCAGCCTGGACTCGAGAGGAGTGCAGTACTTC
CDR3 protein: CASSLDSRGVQYF

D gene: .
V gene: TRBV10-1
J gene: TRBJ2-5
clone size: .
CDR3 DNA: TGCGCCAGCAGTGAGACCCGGGGAACCCAGTACTTC
CDR3 protein: CASSETRGTQYF

D gene: .
V gene: TRBV5-6
J gene: TRBJ2-7
clone size: .
CDR3 DNA: TGTGCCAGCAGCTTGGGTCTCAGTTTGACCTACGAGCAGTACTTC
CDR3 protein: CASSLGLSLTYEQYF

D gene: .
V gene: TRBV7-8
J gene: TRBJ2-3
clone size: .
CDR3 DNA: TGTGCCAGCAGCTTAGGGCTTTTGCTGGGTCATACGCAGTATTTT
CDR3 protein: CASSLGLLLGHTQYF

D gene: .
V gene: TRBV21-1
J gene: TRBJ1-5
clone size: .
CDR3 DNA: TGTGCCAGCTTTTACACCCTAGGACAGGGCGATCAGCCCCAGCATTTT
CDR3 protein: CASFYTLGQGDQPQHF

D gene: TRBD2
V gene: TRBV10-2
J gene: TRBJ2-7
clone size: .
CDR3 DNA: TGCGCCAGCAGTGAGGCGGGAGGCAGTAAGCAGTACTTC
CDR3 protein: CASSEAGGSKQYF

D gene: .
V gene: TRBV4-1
J gene: TRBJ1-1
clone size: .
CDR3 DNA: TGCGCCAGCAGCCAACATCCTGAAATGAACACTGAAGCTTTCTTT
CDR3 protein: CASSQHPEMNTEAFF

D gene: TRBD2
V gene: TRBV28
J gene: TRBJ2-3
clone size: .
CDR3 DNA: TGTGCCAGCAGTTTATCCTGGGCGGGTCTAGCGGGAGCAGCTAGCACAGATACGCAGTATTTT
CDR3 protein: CASSLSWAGLAGAASTDTQYF

D gene: .
V gene: TRBV9
J gene: TRBJ1-4
clone size: .
CDR3 DNA: TGTGCCAGCAGCTCTGCTGAAGATGGTGAAAAACTGTTTTTT
CDR3 protein: CASSSAEDGEKLFF

D gene: TRBD1
V gene: TRBV5-8
J gene: TRBJ2-5
clone size: .
CDR3 DNA: TGTGCCGGGAACAGGGGAGATGGGACCCAGTACTTC
CDR3 protein: CAGNRGDGTQYF

D gene: .
V gene: TRBV28
J gene: TRBJ2-7
clone size: .
CDR3 DNA: TGTGCCAGCAGTCCCGGGTGGTACGAGCAGTACTTC
CDR3 protein: CASSPGWYEQYF

D gene: TRBD2
V gene: TRBV5-1
J gene: TRBJ2-1
clone size: .
CDR3 DNA: TGCGCCAGCAGCGTAACTAGCGGACCCTACAATGAGCAGTTCTTC
CDR3 protein: CASSVTSGPYNEQFF

D gene: .
V gene: TRBV5-1
J gene: TRBJ1-6
clone size: once
CDR3 DNA: TGCGCCAGCAGGGAGGGCTCCTATAATTCACCCCTCCACTTT
CDR3 protein: CASREGSYNSPLHF

D gene: TRBD1
V gene: TRBV2
J gene: TRBJ2-7
clone size: .
CDR3 DNA: TGTGCCAGCAGTCGACAGGGAATTCCCTACGAGCAGTACTTC
CDR3 protein: CASSRQGIPYEQYF

D gene: .
V gene: TRBV6-5
J gene: TRBJ2-2
clone size: .
CDR3 DNA: TGTGCCAGCAGTTATCAGGGGGGAACCGGGGAGCTGTTTTTT
CDR3 protein: CASSYQGGTGELFF

D gene: .
V gene: TRBV9
J gene: TRBJ2-1
clone size: .
CDR3 DNA: TGTGCCAGCGGGACCGGATACAATGAGCAGTTCTTC
CDR3 protein: CASGTGYNEQFF

D gene: TRBD1
V gene: TRBV4-3
J gene: TRBJ1-1
clone size: .
CDR3 DNA: TGCGCCAGCAGCCAAGATCTAGTCGGGACAGGACGTAGGAACACTGAAGCTTTCTTT
CDR3 protein: CASSQDLVGTGRRNTEAFF

D gene: .
V gene: TRBV21-1
J gene: TRBJ1-1
clone size: .
CDR3 DNA: TGTGCCAGCAGCATAGACATATCTGAAGCTTTCTTT
CDR3 protein: CASSIDISEAFF

D gene: TRBD2
V gene: TRBV7-2
J gene: TRBJ2-2
clone size: .
CDR3 DNA: TGTGCCAGCAGCCCATTGATAGCGGGGTCGGGCGGGGAGCTGTTTTTT
CDR3 protein: CASSPLIAGSGGELFF

D gene: .
V gene: TRBV7-9
J gene: TRBJ2-1
clone size: .
CDR3 DNA: TGTGCCAGCAGCAGAATAACAGGGAACAATGAGCAGTTCTTC
CDR3 protein: CASSRITGNNEQFF

D gene: TRBD1
V gene: TRBV29-1
J gene: TRBJ1-2
clone size: .
CDR3 DNA: TGCAGCGTTGAAATCGGGACAGGGGATGGCTACACCTTC
CDR3 protein: CSVEIGTGDGYTF

D gene: .
V gene: TRBV30
J gene: TRBJ2-7
clone size: .
CDR3 DNA: TGTGCCTGGAGTGTTAGAGGGAGGCGATACGAGCAGTACTTC
CDR3 protein: CAWSVRGRRYEQYF

D gene: .
V gene: TRBV11-3
J gene: TRBJ2-2
clone size: .
CDR3 DNA: TGTGCCAGCAGCTTAGCTGCGAACACCGGGGAGCTGTTTTTT
CDR3 protein: CASSLAANTGELFF

D gene: TRBD2
V gene: TRBV5-6
J gene: TRBJ2-7
clone size: .
CDR3 DNA: TGTGCCAGCAGCTTGGCCCCGACTAGCAGCTACGAGCAGTACTTC
CDR3 protein: CASSLAPTSSYEQYF

D gene: .
V gene: TRBV7-6
J gene: TRBJ2-1
clone size: once
CDR3 DNA: TGTGCCAGCAGCTCCGGGGGCGGGGCCGGCTACAATGAGCAGTTCTTC
CDR3 protein: CASSSGGGAGYNEQFF

D gene: TRBD2
V gene: TRBV7-2
J gene: TRBJ2-2
clone size: .
CDR3 DNA: TGTGCCAGCACCCGGGGACTAGCGGGAGGTACCGGGGAGCTGTTTTTT
CDR3 protein: CASTRGLAGGTGELFF

D gene: .
V gene: TRBV7-8
J gene: TRBJ1-5
clone size: .
CDR3 DNA: TGTGCCAGCAGCCCACACCGGGCCCAAGGGAATCAGCCCCAGCATTTT
CDR3 protein: CASSPHRAQGNQPQHF

D gene: TRBD1
V gene: TRBV7-3
J gene: TRBJ2-3
clone size: .
CDR3 DNA: TGTGCCAGCAGCTCAGGGGGCGTCGGCACAGATACGCAGTATTTT
CDR3 protein: CASSSGGVGTDTQYF

D gene: .
V gene: TRBV19
J gene: TRBJ2-7
clone size: .
CDR3 DNA: TGTGCCAGTAGTATAGACGGGATAGGAGCGCGCTCCTACGAGCAGTACTTC
CDR3 protein: CASSIDGIGARSYEQYF

D gene: .
V gene: TRBV6-6
J gene: TRBJ1-2
clone size: .
CDR3 DNA: TGTGCCAGCAGGCGGGACGCCTCTAACTATGGCTACACCTTC
CDR3 protein: CASRRDASNYGYTF

D gene: .
V gene: TRBV6-6
J gene: TRBJ2-3
clone size: .
CDR3 DNA: TGTGCCAGCAGTTACTCGAGAGGGCTACGCACAGATACGCAGTATTTT
CDR3 protein: CASSYSRGLRTDTQYF

D gene: TRBD1
V gene: TRBV7-9
J gene: TRBJ1-4
clone size: .
CDR3 DNA: TGTGCCAGCACGCGACAGGGCGGTGAAAAACTGTTTTTT
CDR3 protein: CASTRQGGEKLFF

D gene: .
V gene: TRBV11-2
J gene: TRBJ1-4
clone size: .
CDR3 DNA: TGTGCCAGCAGCTTAGCAGGGGCAAATGAAAAACTGTTTTTT
CDR3 protein: CASSLAGANEKLFF